These T cell receptor beta chains were read from a single sample in a study of T cell responses to AZD1222 COVID-19 vaccine. TCRdb's table, derived via immunoSEQ multiplex PCR, lists solely in-frame clones and lacks some. The sample has around 120,000 clones, 70% to 90% seen once; the top ten hold around 3.9%. Source: peripheral blood, taken on day 0 of MenACWY control vaccination. The source of these receptors is an adult in good health. CDR3s include the opening cysteine and the closing phenylalanine or tryptophan. A D gene is named only where the DNA matches it firmly. Clone size, where shown, is once, few, many, or a class for clones that have expanded.

v_gene: TRBV9
abundance: few
j_gene: TRBJ1-4
d_gene: -
CDR3aa: CASSVGGTSGEKLFF
CDR3nt: TGTGCCAGCAGCGTAGGCGGGACATCAGGCGAAAAACTGTTTTTT

v_gene: TRBV4-3
abundance: -
j_gene: TRBJ1-3
d_gene: -
CDR3aa: CASSQDQDSSSFSGNTIYF
CDR3nt: TGCGCCAGCAGCCAAGATCAGGACAGCAGTTCCTTCTCTGGAAACACCATATATTTT

v_gene: TRBV2
abundance: -
j_gene: TRBJ2-3
d_gene: -
CDR3aa: CASREGTDTQYF
CDR3nt: TGTGCCAGCAGGGAAGGCACAGATACGCAGTATTTT

v_gene: TRBV29-1
abundance: -
j_gene: TRBJ2-5
d_gene: TRBD2
CDR3aa: CSVGLAEETQYF
CDR3nt: TGCAGCGTTGGACTAGCGGAAGAGACCCAGTACTTC

v_gene: TRBV6-5
abundance: -
j_gene: TRBJ2-3
d_gene: TRBD2
CDR3aa: CASREGGGTDTQYF
CDR3nt: TGTGCCAGCAGGGAGGGCGGGGGGACAGATACGCAGTATTTT

v_gene: TRBV28
abundance: once
j_gene: TRBJ1-2
d_gene: TRBD1
CDR3aa: CASSATGLYGYTF
CDR3nt: TGTGCCAGCAGCGCGACAGGGCTTTATGGCTACACCTTC

v_gene: TRBV28
abundance: -
j_gene: TRBJ1-4
d_gene: -
CDR3aa: CASGTPGPEKLFF
CDR3nt: TGTGCCAGCGGGACACCCGGCCCCGAAAAACTGTTTTTT

v_gene: TRBV9
abundance: -
j_gene: TRBJ1-2
d_gene: -
CDR3aa: CASSPGIGLGYTF
CDR3nt: TGTGCCAGCAGCCCAGGTATAGGATTGGGCTACACCTTC

v_gene: TRBV5-1
abundance: -
j_gene: TRBJ2-6
d_gene: -
CDR3aa: CASSLVVGTGANVLTF
CDR3nt: TGCGCCAGCAGCTTGGTAGTCGGGACAGGGGCCAACGTCCTGACTTTC

v_gene: TRBV3-1/TRBV3-2
abundance: -
j_gene: TRBJ2-6
d_gene: TRBD1
CDR3aa: CAARGQGGTSGANVLTF
CDR3nt: TGTGCCGCAAGGGGACAGGGGGGAACCTCTGGGGCCAACGTCCTGACTTTC

v_gene: TRBV14
abundance: -
j_gene: TRBJ1-4
d_gene: TRBD1
CDR3aa: CASSHRTGTVDEKLFF
CDR3nt: TGTGCCAGCAGCCACCGAACCGGGACAGTGGACGAAAAACTGTTTTTT

v_gene: TRBV14
abundance: -
j_gene: TRBJ2-7
d_gene: TRBD1
CDR3aa: CASSGGNRGTEQYF
CDR3nt: TGTGCCAGCAGCGGTGGGAACAGGGGTACGGAGCAGTACTTC

v_gene: TRBV11-2
abundance: -
j_gene: TRBJ2-1
d_gene: -
CDR3aa: CASSLQARASYNEQFF
CDR3nt: TGTGCCAGCAGCTTACAGGCAAGGGCCTCCTACAATGAGCAGTTCTTC

v_gene: TRBV6-2/TRBV6-3
abundance: -
j_gene: TRBJ2-1
d_gene: TRBD1
CDR3aa: CASSKQGVSYNEQFF
CDR3nt: TGTGCCAGCAGTAAACAGGGGGTGTCCTACAATGAGCAGTTCTTC

v_gene: TRBV6-5
abundance: -
j_gene: TRBJ2-3
d_gene: -
CDR3aa: CASILVDGGTQYF
CDR3nt: TGTGCCAGCATTTTAGTTGACGGGGGAACGCAGTATTTT

v_gene: TRBV5-5
abundance: -
j_gene: TRBJ2-1
d_gene: TRBD2
CDR3aa: CASSFWTSGGSYEQFF
CDR3nt: TGTGCCAGCAGCTTCTGGACTAGCGGGGGATCCTATGAGCAGTTCTTC

v_gene: TRBV3-1/TRBV3-2
abundance: -
j_gene: TRBJ2-5
d_gene: -
CDR3aa: CASKYMGFQETQYF
CDR3nt: TGTGCCAGCAAATATATGGGGTTCCAAGAGACCCAGTACTTC

v_gene: TRBV18
abundance: -
j_gene: TRBJ1-2
d_gene: -
CDR3aa: CASSRDDGPYGYTF
CDR3nt: TGTGCCAGCTCCCGGGACGACGGACCCTATGGCTACACCTTC

v_gene: TRBV27
abundance: -
j_gene: TRBJ2-1
d_gene: -
CDR3aa: CASSFRDNQGNEQFF
CDR3nt: TGTGCCAGCAGTTTCCGGGACAACCAGGGCAATGAGCAGTTCTTC

v_gene: TRBV12-2
abundance: -
j_gene: TRBJ1-1
d_gene: -
CDR3aa: CASRSGTGWDTEAFF
CDR3nt: TGTGCAAGTCGCTCAGGGACAGGGTGGGACACTGAAGCTTTCTTT

v_gene: TRBV29-1
abundance: -
j_gene: TRBJ1-3
d_gene: -
CDR3aa: CSVEPAPPGNTIYF
CDR3nt: TGCAGCGTTGAACCCGCTCCCCCTGGAAACACCATATATTTT

v_gene: TRBV29-1
abundance: -
j_gene: TRBJ2-1
d_gene: -
CDR3aa: CSVEDTYNEQFF
CDR3nt: TGCAGCGTTGAAGATACCTACAATGAGCAGTTCTTC

v_gene: TRBV4-1
abundance: -
j_gene: TRBJ2-2
d_gene: TRBD1
CDR3aa: CASSQGQGNTGELFF
CDR3nt: TGCGCCAGCAGCCAAGGACAGGGTAACACCGGGGAGCTGTTTTTT

v_gene: TRBV7-6
abundance: -
j_gene: TRBJ1-2
d_gene: -
CDR3aa: CASSLASGDLGGYTF
CDR3nt: TGTGCCAGCAGCTTAGCGTCAGGGGATTTGGGTGGCTACACCTTC

v_gene: TRBV7-2
abundance: -
j_gene: TRBJ1-1
d_gene: -
CDR3aa: CASSLAQGTEAFF
CDR3nt: TGTGCCAGCAGCTTAGCGCAGGGCACTGAAGCTTTCTTT

v_gene: TRBV10-2
abundance: once
j_gene: TRBJ1-6
d_gene: -
CDR3aa: CASSESGSGHSPLHF
CDR3nt: TGCGCCAGCAGTGAGTCAGGTTCAGGCCATTCACCCCTCCACTTT

v_gene: TRBV2
abundance: -
j_gene: TRBJ2-5
d_gene: -
CDR3aa: CASSELPLAGETQYF
CDR3nt: TGTGCCAGCAGTGAATTGCCCCTAGCCGGTGAGACCCAGTACTTC

v_gene: TRBV15
abundance: -
j_gene: TRBJ2-4
d_gene: -
CDR3aa: CATSRDIYPAKNIQYF
CDR3nt: TGTGCCACCAGCAGAGATATTTACCCAGCCAAAAACATTCAGTACTTC

v_gene: TRBV10-3
abundance: -
j_gene: TRBJ1-1
d_gene: TRBD1
CDR3aa: CAINPTGMNTEAFF
CDR3nt: TGTGCCATCAACCCGACAGGGATGAACACTGAAGCTTTCTTT

v_gene: TRBV2
abundance: -
j_gene: TRBJ2-7
d_gene: -
CDR3aa: CASSEPGGGDNYEQYF
CDR3nt: TGTGCCAGCAGTGAACCGGGAGGGGGCGATAACTACGAGCAGTACTTC

v_gene: TRBV5-1
abundance: -
j_gene: TRBJ2-5
d_gene: -
CDR3aa: CASSPGGTPWETQYF
CDR3nt: TGCGCCAGCAGCCCGGGCGGGACTCCATGGGAGACCCAGTACTTC

v_gene: TRBV29-1
abundance: -
j_gene: TRBJ1-2
d_gene: -
CDR3aa: CSVEERNKEGYTF
CDR3nt: TGCAGCGTTGAAGAGCGGAATAAGGAGGGCTACACCTTC

v_gene: TRBV2
abundance: -
j_gene: TRBJ2-1
d_gene: TRBD2
CDR3aa: CASSELTSGGLLTYNEQFF
CDR3nt: TGTGCCAGCAGTGAACTGACTAGCGGGGGGCTTTTGACCTACAATGAGCAGTTCTTC

v_gene: TRBV4-2
abundance: -
j_gene: TRBJ1-2
d_gene: TRBD1
CDR3aa: CASSQRDRGDYGYTF
CDR3nt: TGTGCCAGCAGCCAACGGGACAGGGGGGACTATGGCTACACCTTC

v_gene: TRBV19
abundance: -
j_gene: TRBJ2-3
d_gene: TRBD1
CDR3aa: CASTPGQAPSDTQYF
CDR3nt: TGTGCCAGCACACCGGGACAGGCGCCTTCAGATACGCAGTATTTT

v_gene: TRBV11-2
abundance: -
j_gene: TRBJ1-4
d_gene: -
CDR3aa: CASSLERSEKLFF
CDR3nt: TGTGCCAGCAGCTTGGAAAGAAGTGAAAAACTGTTTTTT

v_gene: TRBV7-2
abundance: -
j_gene: TRBJ1-1
d_gene: TRBD1
CDR3aa: CASSLGRQGEAFF
CDR3nt: TGTGCCAGCAGCTTAGGCCGACAGGGGGAAGCTTTCTTT

v_gene: TRBV28
abundance: -
j_gene: TRBJ1-2
d_gene: -
CDR3aa: CASSSHSFVDYGYTF
CDR3nt: TGTGCCAGCAGTTCGCACAGTTTCGTGGACTATGGCTACACCTTC

v_gene: TRBV15
abundance: -
j_gene: TRBJ1-2
d_gene: -
CDR3aa: CATSENEYGYTF
CDR3nt: TGTGCCACCAGCGAAAACGAGTACGGCTACACCTTC

v_gene: TRBV7-2
abundance: -
j_gene: TRBJ2-1
d_gene: -
CDR3aa: CASSSRQLGNEQFF
CDR3nt: TGTGCCAGCAGCTCCCGACAATTAGGCAATGAGCAGTTCTTC

v_gene: TRBV28
abundance: -
j_gene: TRBJ1-4
d_gene: -
CDR3aa: CASSTTGEKLFF
CDR3nt: TGTGCCAGCAGTACGACCGGGGAAAAACTGTTTTTT

v_gene: TRBV5-4
abundance: few
j_gene: TRBJ2-7
d_gene: -
CDR3aa: CASSGGRNYEQYF
CDR3nt: TGTGCCAGCAGCGGAGGACGGAACTACGAGCAGTACTTC

v_gene: TRBV5-6
abundance: -
j_gene: TRBJ2-5
d_gene: TRBD1
CDR3aa: CASSLRQGKETQYF
CDR3nt: TGTGCCAGCAGCTTGAGACAGGGGAAAGAGACCCAGTACTTC

v_gene: TRBV18
abundance: -
j_gene: TRBJ2-3
d_gene: -
CDR3aa: CASSRSVSSTDTQYF
CDR3nt: TGTGCCAGCTCTAGGTCCGTCAGCAGCACAGATACGCAGTATTTT

v_gene: TRBV5-1
abundance: -
j_gene: TRBJ1-2
d_gene: -
CDR3aa: CASGKQGMVLQGYTF
CDR3nt: TGCGCCAGCGGAAAACAGGGTATGGTCCTTCAGGGCTACACCTTC